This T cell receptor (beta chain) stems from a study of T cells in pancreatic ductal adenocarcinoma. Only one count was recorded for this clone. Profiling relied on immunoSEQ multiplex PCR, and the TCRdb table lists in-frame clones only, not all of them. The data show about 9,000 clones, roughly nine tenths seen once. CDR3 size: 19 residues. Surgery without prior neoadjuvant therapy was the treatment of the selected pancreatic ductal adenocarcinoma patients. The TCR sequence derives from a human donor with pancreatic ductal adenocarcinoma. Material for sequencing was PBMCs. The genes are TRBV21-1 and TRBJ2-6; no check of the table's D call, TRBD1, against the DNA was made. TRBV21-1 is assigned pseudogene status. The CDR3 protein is CASSNLDRVPPLGANVLTF. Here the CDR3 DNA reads TGTGCCAGCAGCAACCTGGACAGGGTTCCCCCTCTTGGGGCCAACGTCCTGACTTTC.